This TCR beta chain originates from a study of siplizumab effects on memory and regulatory T cells. For this clone: Its antigen is not known.

General study points: Treatment with siplizumab left mappable alloreactive CD4+ clones averaging about 63% Treg-derived, compared with about 27% in controls. Both greater diversity than memory cells and a major contribution to the alloresponse seemed to characterize naive T cells. Alloreactive sequences that could be traced to unstimulated CD4+ memory cells showed a significant reduction under siplizumab.

TCR templates numbering some 100,000 were assayed per sample. Clones were read by immunoSEQ multiplex PCR, and TCRdb kept only the in-frame ones, dropping some. This sample has some 100,000 clones, with 92% found just once. The V gene lost 1 base and the J gene lost 1 base, with 3 bases spanning the gap. This CDR3 has 13 residues. Germline V CDR1 and CDR2: LNHNV, YYDKDF (reference sequence). The TCR originated in a human donor in good health. Sequenced material: Tregs sorted from blood. The chain couples TRBV15 to TRBJ2-3; D not certain. The CDR3 region has the DNA TGTGCCACCAGCAGAGTTCGCACAGATACGCAGTATTTT. As protein: CATSRVRTDTQYF. Supplemented by reference TRBV15 and TRBJ2-3, the full variable domain reads DAMVIQNPRYQVTQFGKPVTLSCSQTLNHNVMYWYQQKSSQAPKLLFHYYDKDFNNEADTPDNFQSRRPNTSFCFLDIRSPGLGDTAMYLCATSRVRTDTQYFGPGTRLTVL.